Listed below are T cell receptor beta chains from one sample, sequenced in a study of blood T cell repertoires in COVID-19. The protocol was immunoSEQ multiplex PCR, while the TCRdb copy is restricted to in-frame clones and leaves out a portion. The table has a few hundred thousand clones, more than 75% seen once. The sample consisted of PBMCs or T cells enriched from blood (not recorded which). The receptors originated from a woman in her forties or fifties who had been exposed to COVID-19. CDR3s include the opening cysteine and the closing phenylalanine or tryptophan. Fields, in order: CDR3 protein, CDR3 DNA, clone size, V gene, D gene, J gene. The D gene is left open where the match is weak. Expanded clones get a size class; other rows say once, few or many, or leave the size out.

CDR3aa: CAISDVGGLAKNIQYF
CDR3nt: TGTGCCATCAGTGATGTGGGGGGTCTAGCCAAAAACATTCAGTACTTC
abundance: NA
v_gene: TRBV10-3
d_gene: NA
j_gene: TRBJ2-4

CDR3aa: CATRSGGSQDTQYF
CDR3nt: TGTGCCACCAGGAGCGGGGGTAGCCAAGATACGCAGTATTTT
abundance: once
v_gene: TRBV10-3
d_gene: TRBD2
j_gene: TRBJ2-3

CDR3aa: CASSFQNTEAFF
CDR3nt: TGTGCCAGCAGTTTTCAAAACACTGAAGCTTTCTTT
abundance: NA
v_gene: TRBV12-3/TRBV12-4
d_gene: NA
j_gene: TRBJ1-1

CDR3aa: CSVEAATNGYTF
CDR3nt: TGCAGCGTTGAGGCTGCAACGAACGGCTACACCTTC
abundance: NA
v_gene: TRBV29-1
d_gene: NA
j_gene: TRBJ1-2

CDR3aa: CASSISGNEKLFF
CDR3nt: TGTGCCAGTAGTATCTCAGGGAATGAAAAACTGTTTTTT
abundance: NA
v_gene: TRBV19
d_gene: NA
j_gene: TRBJ1-4

CDR3aa: CASSEGANTDTQYF
CDR3nt: TGTGCCAGCAGTGAGGGAGCGAACACAGATACGCAGTATTTT
abundance: NA
v_gene: TRBV6-1
d_gene: NA
j_gene: TRBJ2-3

CDR3aa: CASSYSGTGELFF
CDR3nt: TGTGCCAGCAGTTACTCAGGGACAGGGGAGCTGTTTTTT
abundance: NA
v_gene: TRBV6-2/TRBV6-3
d_gene: NA
j_gene: TRBJ2-2

CDR3aa: CASSQDRVAGGPEETQYF
CDR3nt: TGCGCCAGCAGCCAAGATCGGGTAGCGGGGGGGCCAGAAGAGACCCAGTACTTC
abundance: NA
v_gene: TRBV4-3
d_gene: TRBD2
j_gene: TRBJ2-5

CDR3aa: CSVADSYSGNTIYF
CDR3nt: TGCAGCGTTGCGGACTCGTACTCTGGAAACACCATATATTTT
abundance: few
v_gene: TRBV29-1
d_gene: NA
j_gene: TRBJ1-3

CDR3aa: CASSPGTGNTEAFF
CDR3nt: TGTGCCAGCAGCCCCGGGACAGGGAACACTGAAGCTTTCTTT
abundance: NA
v_gene: TRBV5-4
d_gene: TRBD1
j_gene: TRBJ1-1

CDR3aa: CASSEATGTGGNTIYF
CDR3nt: TGTGCCAGCAGTGAGGCCACCGGGACAGGGGGAAACACCATATATTTT
abundance: NA
v_gene: TRBV6-1
d_gene: TRBD1
j_gene: TRBJ1-3

CDR3aa: CASTSTRGTAYNEQFF
CDR3nt: TGCGCCAGCACCTCAACCCGGGGGACGGCTTACAATGAGCAGTTCTTC
abundance: NA
v_gene: TRBV5-1
d_gene: NA
j_gene: TRBJ2-1

CDR3aa: CASSSPGTLTSPLHF
CDR3nt: TGTGCCAGCAGCTCCCCCGGGACATTAACCTCACCCCTCCACTTT
abundance: once
v_gene: TRBV7-8
d_gene: NA
j_gene: TRBJ1-6

CDR3aa: CSVESGGQETQYF
CDR3nt: TGCAGCGTTGAGTCGGGGGGGCAAGAGACCCAGTACTTC
abundance: once
v_gene: TRBV29-1
d_gene: TRBD2
j_gene: TRBJ2-5

CDR3aa: CASRDRQGRNEQFF
CDR3nt: TGTGCCAGCAGGGACCGACAGGGGAGGAATGAGCAGTTCTTC
abundance: NA
v_gene: TRBV6-6
d_gene: TRBD1
j_gene: TRBJ2-1

CDR3aa: CASSVTSGGALDEQFF
CDR3nt: TGTGCCAGCAGCGTGACTAGCGGGGGGGCCTTGGATGAGCAGTTCTTC
abundance: NA
v_gene: TRBV9
d_gene: TRBD2
j_gene: TRBJ2-1

CDR3aa: CASRIAGGQETQYF
CDR3nt: TGTGCCAGCAGGATAGCGGGGGGGCAGGAGACCCAGTACTTC
abundance: NA
v_gene: TRBV6-5
d_gene: TRBD2
j_gene: TRBJ2-5